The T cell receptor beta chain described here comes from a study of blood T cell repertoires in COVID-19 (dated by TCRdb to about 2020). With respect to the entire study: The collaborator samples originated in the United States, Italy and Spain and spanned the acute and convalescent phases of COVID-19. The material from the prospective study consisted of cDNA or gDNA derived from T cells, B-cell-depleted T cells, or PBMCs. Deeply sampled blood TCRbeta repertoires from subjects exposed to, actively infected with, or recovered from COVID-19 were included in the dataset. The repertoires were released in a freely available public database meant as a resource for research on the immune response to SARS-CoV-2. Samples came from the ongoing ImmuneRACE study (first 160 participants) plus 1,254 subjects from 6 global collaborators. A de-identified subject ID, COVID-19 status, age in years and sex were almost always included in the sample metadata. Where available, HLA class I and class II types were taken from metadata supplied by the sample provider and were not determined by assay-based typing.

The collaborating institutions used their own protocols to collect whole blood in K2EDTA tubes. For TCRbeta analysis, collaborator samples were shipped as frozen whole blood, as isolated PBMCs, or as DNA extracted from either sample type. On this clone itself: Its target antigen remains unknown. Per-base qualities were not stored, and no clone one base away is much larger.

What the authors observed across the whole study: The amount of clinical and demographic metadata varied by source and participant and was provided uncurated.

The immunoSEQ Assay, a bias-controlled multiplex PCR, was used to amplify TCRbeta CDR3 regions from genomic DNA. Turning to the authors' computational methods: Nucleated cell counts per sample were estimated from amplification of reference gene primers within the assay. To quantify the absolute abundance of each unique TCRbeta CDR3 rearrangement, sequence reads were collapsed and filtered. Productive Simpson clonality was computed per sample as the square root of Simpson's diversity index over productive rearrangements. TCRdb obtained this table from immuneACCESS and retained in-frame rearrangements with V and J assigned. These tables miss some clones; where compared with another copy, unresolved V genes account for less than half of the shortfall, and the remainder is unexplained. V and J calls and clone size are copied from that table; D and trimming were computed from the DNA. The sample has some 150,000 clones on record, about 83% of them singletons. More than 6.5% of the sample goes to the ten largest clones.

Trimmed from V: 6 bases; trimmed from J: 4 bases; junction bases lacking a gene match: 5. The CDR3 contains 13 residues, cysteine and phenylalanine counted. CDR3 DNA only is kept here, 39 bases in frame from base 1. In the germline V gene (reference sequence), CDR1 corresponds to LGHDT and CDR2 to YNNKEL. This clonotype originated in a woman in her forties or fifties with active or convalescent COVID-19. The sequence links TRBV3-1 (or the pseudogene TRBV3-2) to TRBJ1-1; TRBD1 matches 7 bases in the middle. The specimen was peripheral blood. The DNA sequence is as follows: TGTGCCAGCAGACCGACAGGGAGCACTGAAGCTTTCTTT. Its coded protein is CASRPTGSTEAFF.